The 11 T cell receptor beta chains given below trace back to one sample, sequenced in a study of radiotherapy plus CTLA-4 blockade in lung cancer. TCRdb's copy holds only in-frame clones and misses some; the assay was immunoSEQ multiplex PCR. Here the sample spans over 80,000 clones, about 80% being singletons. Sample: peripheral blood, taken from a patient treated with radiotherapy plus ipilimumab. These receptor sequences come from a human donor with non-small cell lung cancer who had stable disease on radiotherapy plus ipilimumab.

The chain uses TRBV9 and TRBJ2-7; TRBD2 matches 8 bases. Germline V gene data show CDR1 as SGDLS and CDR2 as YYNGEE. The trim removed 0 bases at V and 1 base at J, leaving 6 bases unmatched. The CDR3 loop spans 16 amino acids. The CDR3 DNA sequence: TGTGCCAGCAGCGTAGAAGGGGCTAGCGGGTCCTACGAGCAGTACTTC. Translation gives CASSVEGASGSYEQYF.

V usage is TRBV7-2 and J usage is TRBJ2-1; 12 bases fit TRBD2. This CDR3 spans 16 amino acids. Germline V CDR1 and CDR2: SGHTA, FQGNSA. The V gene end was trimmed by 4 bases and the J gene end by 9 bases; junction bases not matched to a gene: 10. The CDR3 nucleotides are TGTGCCAGCAGCTCAACTCTAGCGGGGGGGCCGTCTGAGCAGTTCTTC. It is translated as CASSSTLAGGPSEQFF.

The DNA for the CDR3 is TGTGCCAGCAGTCTACTTAGCGGGGGGGAGGAGGAGTACTTC. Translation: CASSLLSGGEEEYF. This rearrangement joins TRBV28 to TRBJ2-7; 11 positions agree with TRBD2. With 5 bases clipped from V and 11 bases from J, the junction kept 11 bases outside the gene matches. CDR1 is MDHEN, CDR2 SYDVKM, per germline. This CDR3 is 14 amino acids long.

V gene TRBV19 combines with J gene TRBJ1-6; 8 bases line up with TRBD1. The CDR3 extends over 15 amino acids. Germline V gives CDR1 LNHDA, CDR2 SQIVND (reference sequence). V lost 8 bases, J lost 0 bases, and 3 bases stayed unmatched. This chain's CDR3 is CASWDRSSYNSPLHF. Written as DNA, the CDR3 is TGTGCCAGTTGGGACAGGAGCTCCTATAATTCACCCCTCCACTTT.

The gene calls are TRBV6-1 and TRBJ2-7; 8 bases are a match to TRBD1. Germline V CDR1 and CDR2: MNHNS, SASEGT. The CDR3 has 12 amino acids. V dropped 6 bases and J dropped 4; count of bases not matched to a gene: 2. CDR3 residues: CASRDRAYEQYF. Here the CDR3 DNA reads TGTGCCAGCAGGGACAGGGCGTACGAGCAGTACTTC.

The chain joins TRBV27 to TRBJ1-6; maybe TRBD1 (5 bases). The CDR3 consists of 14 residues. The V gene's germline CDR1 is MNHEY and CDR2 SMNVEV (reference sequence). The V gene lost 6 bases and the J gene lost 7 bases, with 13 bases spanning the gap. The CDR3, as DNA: TGTGCCAGCAGCAACGGGGCAGGGAATTCACCCCTCCACTTT. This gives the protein CASSNGAGNSPLHF.

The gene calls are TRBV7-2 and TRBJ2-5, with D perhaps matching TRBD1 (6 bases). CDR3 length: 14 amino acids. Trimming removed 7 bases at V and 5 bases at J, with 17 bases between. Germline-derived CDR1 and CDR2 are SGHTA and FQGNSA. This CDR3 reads CASNPAQGWETQYF. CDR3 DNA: TGTGCCAGCAATCCGGCCCAGGGGTGGGAGACCCAGTACTTC.

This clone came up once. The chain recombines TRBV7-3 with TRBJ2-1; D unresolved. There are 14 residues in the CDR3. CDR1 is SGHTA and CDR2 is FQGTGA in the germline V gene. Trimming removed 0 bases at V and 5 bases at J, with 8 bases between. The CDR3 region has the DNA TGTGCCAGCAGCTTAACCGACGGCCACAATGAGCAGTTCTTC. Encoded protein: CASSLTDGHNEQFF.

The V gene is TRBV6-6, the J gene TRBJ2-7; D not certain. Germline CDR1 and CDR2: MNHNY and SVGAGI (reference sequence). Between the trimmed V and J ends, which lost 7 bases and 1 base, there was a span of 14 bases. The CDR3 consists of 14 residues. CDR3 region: CASTPPDGSYEQYF. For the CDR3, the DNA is TGTGCCAGCACCCCGCCCGACGGATCCTACGAGCAGTACTTC.

The CDR3 DNA follows: TGCGCCAGCAGTGAGCCGACTAGCGGGGTCAGGGGAGAGACCCAGTACTTC. Its protein is CASSEPTSGVRGETQYF. The J gene is TRBJ2-5, the V gene TRBV10-2; 11 bases align to TRBD2. There are 17 residues in the CDR3. Germline-derived CDR1 and CDR2 are WSHSY and SAAADI. Germline trimming cut 2 bases from V and 4 bases from J; bases unmatched to any gene: 9.

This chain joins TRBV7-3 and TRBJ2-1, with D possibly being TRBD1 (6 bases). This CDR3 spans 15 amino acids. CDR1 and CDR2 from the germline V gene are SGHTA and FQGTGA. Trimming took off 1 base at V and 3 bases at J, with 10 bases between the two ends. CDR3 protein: CASSLRLDSYNEQFF. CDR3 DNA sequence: TGTGCCAGCAGCTTAAGGTTGGACAGCTACAATGAGCAGTTCTTC.